The rows below give T cell receptor beta chains drawn from one sample of a study of blood T cell repertoires in COVID-19. Some clones are missing from TCRdb's copy, which holds only in-frame ones; the method was immunoSEQ multiplex PCR. The sample carries approximately 330,000 clones, 87% recorded once. The sequencing input was peripheral blood. All receptors come from a man younger than 45 with COVID-19, enrolled during active disease. Both conserved end residues are part of each CDR3. Each record gives: V gene, J gene, clone size, D gene, CDR3 protein, CDR3 DNA. D genes are given only for firm matches. Expanded clones are given a class, and other clones once, few, many or no size at all.

>TRBV28|TRBJ2-3|once|TRBD1
CASSSQGVRGYF
TGTGCCAGCAGTTCACAGGGGGTCAGAGGGTATTTT
>TRBV20-1|TRBJ2-7|.|TRBD2
CSTPGGVEQYF
TGCAGCACTCCGGGGGGGGTCGAGCAGTACTTC
>TRBV28|TRBJ1-2|.|TRBD1
CASTPSGQGNYGYTF
TGTGCCAGCACCCCATCGGGACAGGGGAACTATGGCTACACCTTC
>TRBV6-2/TRBV6-3|TRBJ1-5|.|.
CASSTDITQPQHF
TGTGCCAGCAGCACCGACATAACTCAGCCCCAGCATTTT
>TRBV6-2/TRBV6-3|TRBJ1-2|.|.
CASSDWTANYGYTF
TGTGCCAGCAGTGACTGGACAGCTAACTATGGCTACACCTTC
>TRBV11-2|TRBJ2-1|.|TRBD1
CASSPMTGKDEQFF
TGTGCCAGCAGCCCCATGACAGGGAAGGATGAGCAGTTCTTC
>TRBV18|TRBJ1-1|.|.
CASSPPVRTEAFF
TGTGCCAGCTCACCACCGGTTCGGACTGAAGCTTTCTTT
>TRBV11-2|TRBJ2-5|.|TRBD1
CASSPWPDRGSETQYF
TGTGCCAGCAGCCCATGGCCGGACAGGGGAAGCGAGACCCAGTACTTC
>TRBV27|TRBJ2-7|.|TRBD2
CASSLSAGAWYEQYF
TGTGCCAGCAGTTTATCAGCGGGGGCCTGGTACGAGCAGTACTTC
>TRBV7-9|TRBJ2-3|.|.
CASSLALSTDTQYF
TGTGCCAGCAGCTTAGCTCTAAGCACAGATACGCAGTATTTT
>TRBV5-1|TRBJ2-3|.|.
CASSSSGLSTDTQYF
TGCGCCAGCAGCTCTTCTGGCCTTAGCACAGATACGCAGTATTTT
>TRBV2|TRBJ1-2|.|TRBD1
CASSATGFYGGYTF
TGTGCCAGCAGTGCGACAGGGTTTTATGGAGGCTACACCTTC
>TRBV14|TRBJ2-2|.|.
CASSILANTGELFF
TGTGCCAGCAGCATTCTCGCGAACACCGGGGAGCTGTTTTTT
>TRBV11-2|TRBJ1-2|.|.
CASSQAGENYGYTF
TGTGCCAGCAGCCAAGCCGGGGAGAACTATGGCTACACCTTC
>TRBV19|TRBJ2-3|.|TRBD1
CASSMGTGGWPDTQYF
TGTGCCAGTAGTATGGGGACAGGGGGTTGGCCAGATACGCAGTATTTT
>TRBV27|TRBJ1-5|.|.
CASSSPNQPQHF
TGTGCCAGCAGTTCCCCAAATCAGCCCCAGCATTTT
>TRBV6-5|TRBJ2-1|once|TRBD1
CASSWRRGNEQFF
TGTGCCAGCAGTTGGCGCAGGGGGAATGAGCAGTTCTTC
>TRBV5-4|TRBJ1-2|.|.
CASSFGFLRGDTF
TGTGCCAGCAGCTTTGGTTTTTTGCGTGGTGACACCTTC
>TRBV27|TRBJ2-3|once|.
CASSSGTSTDTQYF
TGTGCCAGCAGTTCCGGGACAAGCACAGATACGCAGTATTTT
>TRBV5-4|TRBJ2-7|.|.
CASSFEPPYEQYF
TGTGCCAGCAGCTTTGAGCCCCCTTACGAGCAGTACTTC
>TRBV9|TRBJ2-3|.|.
CASSVDPRRRDGVVVSDTQYF
TGTGCCAGCAGCGTAGACCCCCGTAGGCGGGATGGCGTGGTAGTCTCAGATACGCAGTATTTT
>TRBV15|TRBJ2-3|.|TRBD2
CATSRNRLAGGTDTQYF
TGTGCCACCAGCAGAAATAGACTAGCGGGGGGAACAGATACGCAGTATTTT
>TRBV12-3/TRBV12-4|TRBJ1-2|.|.
CASSSLGRSGYTF
TGTGCCAGCAGTTCCCTAGGCCGAAGTGGCTACACCTTC
>TRBV15|TRBJ2-1|.|.
CATSRVRLPSYNEQFF
TGTGCCACCAGCAGAGTGCGACTTCCTTCCTACAATGAGCAGTTCTTC
>TRBV9|TRBJ2-7|.|.
CASSGGISYEQYF
TGTGCCAGCAGCGGCGGGATTTCCTACGAGCAGTACTTC
>TRBV6-6|TRBJ2-5|once|.
CASSRDQETQYF
TGTGCCAGCAGCCGGGATCAAGAGACCCAGTACTTC
>TRBV18|TRBJ2-4|.|.
CASSHNPGWGEIQYF
TGTGCCAGCTCCCACAACCCGGGCTGGGGAGAGATTCAGTACTTC
>TRBV30|TRBJ2-1|once|TRBD2
CAWSVRGGSEQFF
TGTGCCTGGAGTGTACGCGGGGGTAGTGAGCAGTTCTTC
>TRBV28|TRBJ1-2|.|.
CASSLSGLRRNGYTF
TGTGCCAGCAGTTTATCAGGGCTCCGCAGGAATGGCTACACCTTC
>TRBV20-1|TRBJ2-5|.|.
CSASAEKGETQYF
TGCAGTGCTAGTGCAGAAAAGGGGGAGACCCAGTACTTC
>TRBV30|TRBJ2-6|once|.
CAWRYYSGANVLTF
TGTGCCTGGAGATATTACTCTGGGGCCAACGTCCTGACTTTC
>TRBV6-5|TRBJ1-6|.|.
CASSYSHRTADSPLHF
TGTGCCAGCAGTTACTCGCACCGGACTGCGGATTCACCCCTCCACTTT
>TRBV7-8|TRBJ2-1|.|TRBD2
CASSFSLAGEAYNEQFF
TGTGCCAGCAGCTTCTCACTAGCGGGAGAGGCCTACAATGAGCAGTTCTTC
>TRBV7-2|TRBJ2-7|.|TRBD2
CASSFSSGGYEQYF
TGTGCCAGCAGCTTTTCTAGCGGGGGATACGAGCAGTACTTC
>TRBV24-1|TRBJ2-1|.|.
CATSMSSYNEQFF
TGTGCCACCAGTATGAGCTCCTACAATGAGCAGTTCTTC
>TRBV5-1|TRBJ1-1|.|TRBD1
CASSFRTGGSTEAFF
TGCGCCAGCAGCTTCCGAACAGGGGGGTCAACTGAAGCTTTCTTT
>TRBV30|TRBJ2-3|.|.
CAWSVRVPSSGDTQYF
TGTGCCTGGAGTGTACGGGTACCTAGCTCAGGAGATACGCAGTATTTT
>TRBV19|TRBJ2-1|.|TRBD2
CASSIVSGGKGNEQFF
TGTGCCAGTAGTATTGTTAGCGGGGGAAAGGGCAATGAGCAGTTCTTC
>TRBV28|TRBJ1-2|.|TRBD1
CASSLRTGITNYGYTF
TGTGCCAGCAGTCTCCGGACAGGGATAACTAACTATGGCTACACCTTC
>TRBV15|TRBJ2-7|.|TRBD1
CATSRDPGGANEQYF
TGTGCCACCAGCAGAGATCCAGGGGGCGCGAACGAGCAGTACTTC
>TRBV6-5|TRBJ1-2|.|.
CASKQGVYGYTF
TGTGCCAGCAAGCAGGGTGTCTATGGCTACACCTTC